This T cell receptor (beta chain) stems from a study of cytomegalovirus exposure and HLA in healthy donors. In the study overall: Of all 380 or so donors who were genotyped, roughly 81% belonged to the Caucasian-associated ancestry cluster.

It was with 60 Vbeta and 13 Jbeta primers that the PCR ran. Repertoires were generated with immunoSEQ multiplex PCR, while TCRdb's copy carries only in-frame clones and drops some. The sample lists tens of thousands of clones; roughly 80% were seen once. Worth noting for this clone: Its antigen is currently unknown.

Study results and limitations: Per a prior analysis, the majority of TCR beta V segments were productive roughly 87% or roughly 30% of the time.

The sequence came from a girl aged 2-10 years in good health and CMV-seropositive. Material for sequencing was PBMCs.

CDR3 amino acids: CAWGEGVGYTF. The CDR3 DNA reads as TGTGCCTGGGGGGAGGGTGTCGGCTACACCTTC. The V call is TRBV30, the J call TRBJ1-2; the D is unclear. V lost 5 bases to trimming and J lost 8 bases, with 12 bases between them. Germline lookup yields CDR1 GTSNPN and CDR2 SVGIG (reference sequence). CDR3 size: 11 residues.